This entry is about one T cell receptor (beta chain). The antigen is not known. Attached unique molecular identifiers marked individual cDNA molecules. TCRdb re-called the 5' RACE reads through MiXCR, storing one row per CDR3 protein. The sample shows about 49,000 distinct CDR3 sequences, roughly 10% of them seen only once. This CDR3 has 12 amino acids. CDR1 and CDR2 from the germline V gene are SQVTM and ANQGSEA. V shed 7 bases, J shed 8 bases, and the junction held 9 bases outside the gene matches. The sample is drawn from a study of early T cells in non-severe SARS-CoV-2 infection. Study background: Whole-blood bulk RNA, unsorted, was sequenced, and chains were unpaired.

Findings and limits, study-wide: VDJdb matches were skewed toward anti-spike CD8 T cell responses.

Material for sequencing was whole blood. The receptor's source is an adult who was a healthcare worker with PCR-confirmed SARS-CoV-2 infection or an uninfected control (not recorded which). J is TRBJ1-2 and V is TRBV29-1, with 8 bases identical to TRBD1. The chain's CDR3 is CSGRTGTLGYTF. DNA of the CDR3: TGCAGCGGGCGGACAGGGACTCTAGGCTACACCTTC.